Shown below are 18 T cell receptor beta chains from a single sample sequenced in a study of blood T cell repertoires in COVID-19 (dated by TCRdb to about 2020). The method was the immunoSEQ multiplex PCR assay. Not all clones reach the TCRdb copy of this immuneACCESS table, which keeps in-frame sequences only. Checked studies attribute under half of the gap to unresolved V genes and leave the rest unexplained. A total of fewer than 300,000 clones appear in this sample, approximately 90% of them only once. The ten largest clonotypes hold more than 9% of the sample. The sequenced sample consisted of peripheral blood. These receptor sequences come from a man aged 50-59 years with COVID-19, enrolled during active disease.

In DNA form, the CDR3 reads TGTGCCTGGAGTGTACCGGGACAAAGGGAAAAACTGTTTTTT. This translates into CAWSVPGQREKLFF. The chain uses TRBV30 and TRBJ1-4; a possible D gene is TRBD1 (6 bases). The germline V gene has CDR1 GTSNPN and CDR2 SVGIG (reference sequence). V shed 0 bases and J shed 8 bases, with 13 bases lying between them. This CDR3 spans 14 amino acids.

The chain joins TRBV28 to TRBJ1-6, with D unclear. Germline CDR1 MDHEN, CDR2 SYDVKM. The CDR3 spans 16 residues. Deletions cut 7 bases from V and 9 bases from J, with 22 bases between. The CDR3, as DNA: TGTGCCAGCACCACAAGGGAGGGCAATAAGGGTTCACCCCTCCACTTT. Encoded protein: CASTTREGNKGSPLHF.

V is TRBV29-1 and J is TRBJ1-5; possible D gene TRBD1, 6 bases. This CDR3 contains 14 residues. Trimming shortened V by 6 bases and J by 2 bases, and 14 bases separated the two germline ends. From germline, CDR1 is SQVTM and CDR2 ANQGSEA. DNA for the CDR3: TGCAGCGTCGCAGGGGATAATGGCAATCAGCCCCAGCATTTT. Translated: CSVAGDNGNQPQHF.

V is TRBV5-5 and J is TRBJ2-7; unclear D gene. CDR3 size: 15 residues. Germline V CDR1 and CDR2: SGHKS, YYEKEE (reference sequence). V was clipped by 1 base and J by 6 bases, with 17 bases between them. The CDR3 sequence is CASSLNGQTLSEQYF. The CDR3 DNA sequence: TGTGCCAGCAGCTTGAATGGGCAGACGCTATCCGAGCAGTACTTC.

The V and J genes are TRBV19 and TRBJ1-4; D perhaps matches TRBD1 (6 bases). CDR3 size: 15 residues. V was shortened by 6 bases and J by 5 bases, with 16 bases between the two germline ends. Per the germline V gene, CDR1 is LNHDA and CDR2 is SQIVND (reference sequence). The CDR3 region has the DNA TGTGCCAGTAGGGGCCAAGTGGACAGCAATGAAAAACTGTTTTTT. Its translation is CASRGQVDSNEKLFF.

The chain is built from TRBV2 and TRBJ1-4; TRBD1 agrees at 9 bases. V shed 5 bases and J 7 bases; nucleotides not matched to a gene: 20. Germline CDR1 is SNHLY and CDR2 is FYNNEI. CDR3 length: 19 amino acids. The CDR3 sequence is CASSNSRDRVSGSLEKLFF. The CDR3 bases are TGTGCCAGCAGTAACTCCCGGGACAGGGTCTCGGGAAGCCTTGAAAAACTGTTTTTT.

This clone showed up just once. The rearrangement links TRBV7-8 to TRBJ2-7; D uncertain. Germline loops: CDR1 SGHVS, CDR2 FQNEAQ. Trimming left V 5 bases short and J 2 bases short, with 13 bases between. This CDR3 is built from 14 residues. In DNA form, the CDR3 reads TGTGCCAGCAGCCTAAATGAAGCAACCTACGAGCAGTACTTC. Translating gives CASSLNEATYEQYF. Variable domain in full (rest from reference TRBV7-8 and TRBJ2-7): GAGVSQSPRYKVAKRGQDVALRCDPISGHVSLFWYQQALGQGPEFLTYFQNEAQLDKSGLPSDRFFAERPEGSVSTLKIQRTQQEDSAVYLCASSLNEATYEQYFGPGTRLTVT.

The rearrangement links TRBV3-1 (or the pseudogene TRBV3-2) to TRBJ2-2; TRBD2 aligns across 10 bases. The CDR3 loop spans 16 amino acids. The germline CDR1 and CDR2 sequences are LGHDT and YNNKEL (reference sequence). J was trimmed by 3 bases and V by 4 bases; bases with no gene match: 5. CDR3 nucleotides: TGTGCCAGCAGCCTAAGCGGGGGGGCGTACACCGGGGAGCTGTTTTTT. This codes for CASSLSGGAYTGELFF.

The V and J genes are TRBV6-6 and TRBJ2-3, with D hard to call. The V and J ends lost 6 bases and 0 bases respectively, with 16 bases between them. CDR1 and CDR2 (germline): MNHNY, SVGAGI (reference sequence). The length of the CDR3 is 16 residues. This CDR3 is CASSHQMGESTDTQYF. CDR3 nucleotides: TGTGCCAGCAGCCACCAAATGGGCGAGAGCACAGATACGCAGTATTTT.

CDR3 DNA: TGTGCCAGCAGCAAGGTGGGGACAGGGTTCAATGAGCAGTTCTTC. Protein: CASSKVGTGFNEQFF. The J gene is TRBJ2-1, the V gene TRBV14; TRBD1 matches 9 bases. The CDR3 is made up of 15 amino acids. V was pared by 5 bases and J by 6 bases, with 8 bases of the junction left unmatched. The germline gives CDR1 SGHDN, CDR2 FVKESK.

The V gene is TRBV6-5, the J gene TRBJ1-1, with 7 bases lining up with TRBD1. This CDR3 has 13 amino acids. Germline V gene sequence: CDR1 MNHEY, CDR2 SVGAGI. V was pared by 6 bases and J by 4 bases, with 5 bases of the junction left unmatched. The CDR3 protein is CASSRQGRTEAFF. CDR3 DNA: TGTGCCAGCAGCAGACAGGGACGCACTGAAGCTTTCTTT.

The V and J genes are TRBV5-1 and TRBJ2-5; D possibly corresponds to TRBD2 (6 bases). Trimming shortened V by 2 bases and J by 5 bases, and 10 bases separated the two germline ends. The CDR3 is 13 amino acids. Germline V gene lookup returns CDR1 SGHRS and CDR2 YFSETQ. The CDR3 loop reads CASSFAGLETQYF. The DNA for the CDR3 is TGCGCCAGCAGCTTCGCGGGACTGGAGACCCAGTACTTC.

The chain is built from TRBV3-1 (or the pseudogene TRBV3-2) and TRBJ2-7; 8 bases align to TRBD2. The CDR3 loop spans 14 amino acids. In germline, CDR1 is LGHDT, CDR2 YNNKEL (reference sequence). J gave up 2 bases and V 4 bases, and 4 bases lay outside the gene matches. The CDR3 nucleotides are TGTGCCAGCAGCCTCCGGGGGGGGACCTACGAGCAGTACTTC. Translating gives CASSLRGGTYEQYF.

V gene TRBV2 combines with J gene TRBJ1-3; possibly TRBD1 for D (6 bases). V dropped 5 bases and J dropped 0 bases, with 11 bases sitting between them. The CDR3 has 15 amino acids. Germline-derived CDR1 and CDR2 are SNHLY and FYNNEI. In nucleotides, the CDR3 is TGTGCCAGCAGTTCAGGGGCCAACTCTGGAAACACCATATATTTT. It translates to CASSSGANSGNTIYF.

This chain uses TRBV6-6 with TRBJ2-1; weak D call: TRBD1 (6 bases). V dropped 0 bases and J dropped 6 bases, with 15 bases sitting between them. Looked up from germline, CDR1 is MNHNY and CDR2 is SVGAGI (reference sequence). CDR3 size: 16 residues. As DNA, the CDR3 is TGTGCCAGCAGTTACTCGTCAGGGGTTACGGGCAATGAGCAGTTCTTC. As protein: CASSYSSGVTGNEQFF.

The CDR3 is CATICPGTGENSPLHF. In nucleotides, the CDR3 is TGTGCCACCATATGTCCGGGGACAGGGGAAAATTCACCCCTCCACTTT. The V call is TRBV24-1, the J call TRBJ1-6; TRBD1 matches at 10 bases. Looked up from germline, CDR1 is KGHDR and CDR2 is SFDVKD. The CDR3 has 16 amino acids. The junction had 10 bases not matched to a gene; V was cut back by 8 bases and J by 7 bases.

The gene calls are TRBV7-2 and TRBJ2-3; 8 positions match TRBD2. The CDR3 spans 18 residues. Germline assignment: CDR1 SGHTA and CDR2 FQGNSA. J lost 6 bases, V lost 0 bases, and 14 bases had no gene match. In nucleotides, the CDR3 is TGTGCCAGCAGCTTAGCGCTAAGGGGACTAGGAAGTACGGATACGCAGTATTTT. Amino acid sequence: CASSLALRGLGSTDTQYF. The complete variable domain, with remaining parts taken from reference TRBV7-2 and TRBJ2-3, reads GAGVSQSPSNKVTEKGKDVELRCDPISGHTALYWYRQSLGQGLEFLIYFQGNSAPDKSGLPSDRFSAERTGGSVSTLTIQRTQQEDSAVYLCASSLALRGLGSTDTQYFGPGTRLTVL.

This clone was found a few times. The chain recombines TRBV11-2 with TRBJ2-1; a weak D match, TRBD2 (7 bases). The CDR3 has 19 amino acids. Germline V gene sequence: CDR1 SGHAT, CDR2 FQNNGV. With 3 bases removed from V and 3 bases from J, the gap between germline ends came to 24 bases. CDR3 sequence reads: CASSFAAGVIGLDYNEQFF. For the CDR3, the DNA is TGTGCCAGCAGCTTTGCGGCAGGGGTAATTGGACTAGACTACAATGAGCAGTTCTTC.